Listed here are 29 T cell receptor beta chains from one sample, sequenced in a study of response to subunit inactivated influenza vaccine (dated by TCRdb to 2016 to 2018). The library was made by RT-PCR. The run used an Illumina HiSeq 2500. The public reads were run again by TCRdb, first through fastp at Q25 and then through MiXCR, and only productive beta chains were kept. Records with the same CDR3 protein are collapsed into one entry carrying the most frequent genes and DNA. Present in this sample are around 540,000 distinct CDR3 sequences, approximately 12% of which were seen just once. The ten largest clones represent about a tenth of the sample. The sample consisted of PBMCs from blood, taken on the day of vaccination. These TCRs come from a man between 50 and 59 years old who received an inactivated influenza vaccine. Donor details come from another sample of the same person, matched by shared clones.

The V and J genes are TRBV28 and TRBJ2-5, with 8 bases identical to TRBD1. Germline assignment: CDR1 MDHEN and CDR2 SYDVKM. The CDR3 contains 15 residues. Trimming removed 6 bases from V and 0 bases from J; junction bases left unmatched: 6. CDR3 sequence reads: CASSPLTGDQETQYF. In nucleotides, the CDR3 is TGTGCCAGCAGCCCTTTGACAGGGGACCAAGAGACCCAGTACTTC. Looking up the rest from reference TRBV28 and TRBJ2-5 gives the full variable domain: DVKVTQSSRYLVKRTGEKVFLECVQDMDHENMFWYRQDPGLGLRLIYFSYDVKMKEKGDIPEGYSVSREKKERFSLILESASTNQTSMYLCASSPLTGDQETQYFGPGTRLLVL.

J is TRBJ2-2 and V is TRBV5-1; perhaps TRBD1 as D (7 bases). The V end was cut by 1 base, the J end by 5 bases, with 24 bases between. The CDR3 is 19 amino acids. Germline values: CDR1 SGHRS, CDR2 YFSETQ. The CDR3 loop is CASSLMGGKNRGRTGELFF. CDR3 nucleotide sequence: TGCGCCAGCAGCTTGATGGGCGGGAAGAACAGGGGACGGACCGGGGAGCTGTTTTTT.

This rearrangement joins TRBV6-1 to TRBJ2-7; D is possibly TRBD1 (6 bases). Trimming cost V 2 bases and J 2 bases, with 22 bases left between them. The CDR3 runs to 18 residues. Germline loops: CDR1 MNHNS, CDR2 SASEGT. The CDR3 protein is CASSERVRGIPPPYEQYF. In DNA form, the CDR3 reads TGTGCCAGCAGTGAACGCGTTAGGGGGATACCCCCACCCTACGAGCAGTACTTC.

This clonotype was recorded at least ten times. The chain links TRBV7-9 to TRBJ2-7; D perhaps matches TRBD2 (6 bases). The CDR3 runs 14 residues. In germline, CDR1 is SEHNR, CDR2 FQNEAQ (reference sequence). Trimming removed 5 bases at V and 4 bases at J, with 15 bases between. The CDR3 sequence is CASSPLSGGYEQYF. The CDR3, as DNA: TGTGCCAGCAGCCCACTTAGCGGTGGTTACGAGCAGTACTTC.

The chain combines TRBV28 with TRBJ1-5; 8 bases agree with TRBD1. J lost 8 bases, V lost 3 bases, and 12 bases had no gene match. The V gene's germline CDR1 is MDHEN and CDR2 SYDVKM. The CDR3 length is 16 residues. CDR3 bases: TGTGCCAGCAGTTTGCAGGGGGCAATCAATCAGAAGCCCCAGCATTTT. Its translation: CASSLQGAINQKPQHF.

A few counts support this clonotype. J is TRBJ1-2 and V is TRBV7-2; no firm D call. This CDR3 is built from 13 residues. Germline CDR1 is SGHTA and CDR2 is FQGNSA. Trimming left V 5 bases short and J 7 bases short, with 14 bases between. The CDR3 region is CASSPGRVGGYTF. The CDR3 DNA reads TGTGCCAGCAGCCCCGGTAGGGTGGGTGGCTACACCTTC.

This clonotype was picked up a small number of times. The V and J genes are TRBV29-1 and TRBJ2-3, with 9 positions matching TRBD1. Germline V gene lookup returns CDR1 SQVTM and CDR2 ANQGSEA. V dropped 4 bases and J dropped 0; count of bases not matched to a gene: 5. The CDR3 is made up of 15 amino acids. The CDR3 region has the DNA TGCAGCGTTGCCCCGACAGGGGGGAGCACAGATACGCAGTATTTT. It is translated as CSVAPTGGSTDTQYF.

J is TRBJ2-7 and V is TRBV6-5; tentative D call: TRBD2 (6 bases). Trimming shortened V by 0 bases and J by 3 bases, and 15 bases separated the two germline ends. The germline V gene encodes CDR1 MNHEY and CDR2 SVGAGI. The CDR3 has 16 residues. In DNA form, the CDR3 reads TGTGCCAGCAGTTACTCGGGTAGCGGAGGAGGCTACGAGCAGTACTTC. Encoded protein: CASSYSGSGGGYEQYF.

This clonotype was recorded at least ten times. The chain uses TRBV7-8 and TRBJ2-3; 8 bases are a match to TRBD1. The CDR3 sequence is 15 residues long. In germline, CDR1 is SGHVS, CDR2 FQNEAQ. J was trimmed by 4 bases and V by 3 bases; bases with no gene match: 6. The CDR3, as DNA: TGTGCCAGCAGCTTCCGGACAGGGTGGGCAGATACGCAGTATTTT. As protein: CASSFRTGWADTQYF.

This clonotype was seen many times. The rearrangement uses TRBV5-1 and TRBJ1-1; possible D gene TRBD1, 5 bases. Looked up from germline, CDR1 is SGHRS and CDR2 is YFSETQ. Between the trimmed V and J ends, which lost 4 bases and 4 bases, there was a span of 11 bases. CDR3 length: 13 amino acids. CDR3 protein: CASSPGGGTEAFF. DNA of the CDR3: TGCGCCAGCAGCCCTGGCGGGGGCACTGAAGCTTTCTTT.

This chain joins TRBV29-1 and TRBJ1-1; TRBD1 aligns across 7 bases. There are 14 residues in the CDR3. V lost 6 bases, J lost 0 bases, and 7 bases stayed unmatched. Germline V gene sequence: CDR1 SQVTM, CDR2 ANQGSEA. This CDR3 reads CSVNRGTMNTEAFF. In DNA, the CDR3 is TGCAGCGTAAACAGGGGAACCATGAACACTGAAGCTTTCTTT.

The chain links TRBV5-6 to TRBJ2-5; 8 bases are a match to TRBD2. The CDR3 sequence is 15 residues long. The junction had 7 bases not matched to a gene; V was cut back by 4 bases and J by 2 bases. Germline V gives CDR1 SGHDT, CDR2 YYEEEE. CDR3 coding DNA: TGTGCCAGCAGCCGGACCTTAGCGGGACAAGAGACCCAGTACTTC. It specifies CASSRTLAGQETQYF.

This clonotype appeared a few times. The chain uses TRBV4-3 and TRBJ2-2; 11 bases match TRBD2. V was clipped by 1 base and J by 8 bases; unmatched bases: 3. CDR1 is LGHNA, CDR2 YSLEER, per germline. The CDR3 is 15 residues long. For the CDR3, the DNA is TGCGCCAGCAGCCAAGTCTCTAGCGGGAGGGGGGAGCTGTTTTTT. The encoded protein is CASSQVSSGRGELFF.

Only a few counts were recorded for this clonotype. V is TRBV18 and J is TRBJ2-2, with TRBD2 as a possible D gene (6 bases). CDR1 is KGHSH and CDR2 is LQKENI in the germline V gene. This CDR3 contains 17 residues. Trimming shortened V by 3 bases and J by 3 bases, and 17 bases separated the two germline ends. Here the CDR3 DNA reads TGTGCCAGCTCACCCGCTCGAGGCGGGGAAGACACCGGGGAGCTGTTTTTT. Translation: CASSPARGGEDTGELFF. The full variable domain, rest sourced from reference TRBV18 and TRBJ2-2, is NAGVMQNPRHLVRRRGQEARLRCSPMKGHSHVYWYRQLPEEGLKFMVYLQKENIIDESGMPKERFSAEFPKEGPSILRIQQVVRGDSAAYFCASSPARGGEDTGELFFGEGSRLTVL.

This sequence joins TRBV29-1 and TRBJ2-7; weak D call: TRBD2 (6 bases). Germline lookup yields CDR1 SQVTM and CDR2 ANQGSEA. CDR3 length equals 13 residues. V was cut by 4 bases and J by 2 bases, with 12 bases left in between. The CDR3 is CSVARGLTYEQYF. In DNA, the CDR3 is TGCAGCGTTGCCCGGGGACTGACCTACGAGCAGTACTTC.

There are many counts of this clonotype. V usage is TRBV20-1 and J usage is TRBJ1-5; 7 nucleotides match TRBD1. Germline loops: CDR1 DFQATT, CDR2 SNEGSKA (reference sequence). The CDR3 is 14 residues long. V lost 6 bases, J lost 1 base, and 6 bases stayed unmatched. The CDR3 loop is CSAPTGTSNQPQHF. The CDR3 DNA reads TGCAGTGCCCCGACAGGGACCAGCAATCAGCCCCAGCATTTT.

This clonotype has a count of ten or more. This rearrangement joins TRBV20-1 to TRBJ2-1; the match to TRBD1 covers 7 bases. V gave up 6 bases and J gave up 4 bases; unmatched junction bases: 6. This CDR3 comprises 13 residues. Germline V gene lookup returns CDR1 DFQATT and CDR2 SNEGSKA (reference sequence). As DNA, the CDR3 is TGCAGTGCCCGGACAGGAAGGTACAATGAGCAGTTCTTC. Encoded protein: CSARTGRYNEQFF.

This clonotype was counted a few times. The chain has TRBV4-1 and TRBJ1-2; D gene unclear. This CDR3 spans 17 amino acids. Trimming stripped 1 base from V and 0 bases from J, with 15 bases between. Germline V CDR1 and CDR2: MGHRA, YSYEKL. The CDR3 nucleotides are TGCGCCAGCAGCCAAGGGGTTATCGGGTCCTCTAACTATGGCTACACCTTC. Translated: CASSQGVIGSSNYGYTF.

V usage is TRBV28 and J usage is TRBJ2-3, with TRBD2 as a possible D gene (6 bases). CDR3 length equals 17 residues. In germline, CDR1 is MDHEN, CDR2 SYDVKM. Deletions cut 6 bases from V and 4 bases from J, with 23 bases between. This CDR3 is CASSEPLLGGGADTQYF. The CDR3, as DNA: TGTGCCAGCAGCGAACCCCTGCTCGGGGGTGGTGCAGATACGCAGTATTTT.

This clonotype was counted a few times. This rearrangement joins TRBV7-9 to TRBJ2-6; 12 bases fit TRBD1. Germline V gives CDR1 SEHNR, CDR2 FQNEAQ (reference sequence). Trimming took 5 bases from V and 3 from J; bases not matched to a gene: 5. The CDR3 has 17 amino acids. The CDR3 DNA is TGTGCCAGCAGCCAACGGGACAGGGGGCGTGGGGCCAACGTCCTGACTTTC. It codes for CASSQRDRGRGANVLTF. The whole variable domain, remainder taken from reference TRBV7-9 and TRBJ2-6, is DTGVSQNPRHKITKRGQNVTFRCDPISEHNRLYWYRQTLGQGPEFLTYFQNEAQLEKSRLLSDRFSAERPKGSFSTLEIQRTEQGDSAMYLCASSQRDRGRGANVLTFGAGSRLTVL.

The V gene is TRBV7-9, the J gene TRBJ2-5; possible D gene TRBD1, 6 bases. The germline V and J ends were trimmed by 1 base and 4 bases, with 13 bases remaining between them. This CDR3 is built from 15 residues. Germline lookup yields CDR1 SEHNR and CDR2 FQNEAQ (reference sequence). The CDR3 DNA follows: TGTGCCAGCAGCTTAGATTGGGGGCTGGGAGAGACCCAGTACTTC. Translated: CASSLDWGLGETQYF.

This clonotype has more than one count but fewer than ten. The chain recombines TRBV11-1 with TRBJ2-1; TRBD2 matches 12 bases. V was pared by 5 bases and J by 9 bases, with 11 bases of the junction left unmatched. This CDR3 has 16 residues. CDR1 is SGHAT, CDR2 FQDESV, per germline (reference sequence). The CDR3 sequence is CASSGRLAGVIGEQFF. The CDR3 coding sequence is TGTGCCAGCAGCGGAAGACTAGCGGGAGTAATTGGTGAGCAGTTCTTC.

With respect to this clonotype: At one end the junction does not follow the germline gene, possibly because of a read error. The chain links TRBV4-2 to TRBJ2-2, with a weak D call TRBD2 (6 bases). The CDR3 covers 16 residues. Germline V gene sequence: CDR1 LGHNA, CDR2 YNFKEQ. This chain's CDR3 is CASSQDRGTNTEELFF. DNA of the CDR3: TGTGCCAGCAGCCAAGATCGGGGGACGAACACCGAGGAGCTGTTTTTT.

DNA for the CDR3: TGTGCCAACAGATCCGGGACAGGCGGAAACCTGGGGACCGGGGAGCTGTTTTTT. Translated: CANRSGTGGNLGTGELFF. This rearrangement joins TRBV5-5 to TRBJ2-2; the match to TRBD1 covers 8 bases. CDR1 is SGHKS and CDR2 is YYEKEE in the germline V gene (reference sequence). Unmatched junction bases numbered 21, after V lost 9 bases and J lost 5 bases. CDR3 length equals 18 residues. Full variable domain (outside the CDR3, taken from reference TRBV5-5 and TRBJ2-2): DAGVTQSPTHLIKTRGQQVTLRCSPISGHKSVSWYQQVLGQGPQFIFQYYEKEERGRGNFPDRFSARQFPNYSSELNVNALLLGDSALYLCANRSGTGGNLGTGELFFGEGSRLTVL.

J is TRBJ2-1 and V is TRBV5-1; D possibly corresponds to TRBD2 (5 bases). V was pared by 2 bases and J by 9 bases, with 9 bases between. The CDR3 is made up of 12 amino acids. Germline CDR1 is SGHRS and CDR2 is YFSETQ. CDR3 amino acids: CASSFDRGEQFF. The CDR3 DNA reads as TGCGCCAGCAGCTTCGACCGGGGTGAGCAGTTCTTC.

This clonotype has a handful of counts. This chain connects TRBV7-6 to TRBJ2-1; the match to TRBD1 covers 8 bases. CDR3 size: 15 residues. V dropped 0 bases and J dropped 13; count of bases not matched to a gene: 11. Germline CDR1 is SGHVS and CDR2 is FNYEAQ. Written as DNA, the CDR3 is TGTGCCAGCAGCTTAGCCTCCGGGACAGGATCAAAACAGTTCTTC. As protein: CASSLASGTGSKQFF.

The chain uses TRBV4-3 and TRBJ2-2, with D unclear. The length of the CDR3 is 13 residues. Trimming took 0 bases from V and 7 from J, leaving 6 bases between them. Germline V gives CDR1 LGHNA, CDR2 YSLEER. CDR3: CASSQEMHGELFF. The CDR3 bases are TGCGCCAGCAGCCAAGAGATGCACGGGGAGCTGTTTTTT.

This clonotype was counted between two and nine times. V usage is TRBV6-5 and J usage is TRBJ2-5; 8 bases are a match to TRBD1. The CDR3 runs 14 residues. Trimming cost V 2 bases and J 4 bases; bases outside gene matches: 3. Germline V CDR1 and CDR2: MNHEY, SVGAGI. This CDR3 reads CASSYLGQGETQYF. DNA for the CDR3: TGTGCCAGCAGTTACCTCGGACAGGGAGAGACCCAGTACTTC.

CDR3 sequence: CASSLSGTSGGRETQYF. The CDR3 nucleotides are TGCGCCAGCAGCTTGTCGGGAACTAGCGGTGGGAGGGAGACCCAGTACTTC. The rearrangement links TRBV5-1 to TRBJ2-5; 8 nucleotides agree with TRBD2. Trimming cost V 1 base and J 5 bases; bases outside gene matches: 13. The CDR3 totals 17 residues. Germline-derived CDR1 and CDR2 are SGHRS and YFSETQ.